The present TCR beta chain was sequenced within a study of blood T cell repertoires in COVID-19. Cohort allocation depended upon clinical history that participants reported. As originally analysed: Amplification of reference gene primers provided the estimated nucleated cell counts. Generated by immunoSEQ multiplex PCR, the TCRdb table keeps only in-frame clones and is missing some. The DNA was the basis for D and trimming; V, J and clone size are from that table. Among roughly 140,000 clones listed, around 85% were seen once. The germline CDR1 and CDR2 sequences are MNHEY and SMNVEV (reference sequence). The CDR3 has 13 residues. V dropped 2 bases and J dropped 5 bases, with 6 bases sitting between them.

The sample comprised PBMCs or T cells enriched from blood (not recorded which). The rearrangement joins TRBV27 to TRBJ2-2; a weak D match, TRBD2 (6 bases). The clonotype comes from a woman in her thirties or forties who had recovered from COVID-19. The CDR3 coding sequence is TGTGCCAGCAGTTTAGGGGGGACCGGGGAGCTGTTTTTT. Protein product: CASSLGGTGELFF.